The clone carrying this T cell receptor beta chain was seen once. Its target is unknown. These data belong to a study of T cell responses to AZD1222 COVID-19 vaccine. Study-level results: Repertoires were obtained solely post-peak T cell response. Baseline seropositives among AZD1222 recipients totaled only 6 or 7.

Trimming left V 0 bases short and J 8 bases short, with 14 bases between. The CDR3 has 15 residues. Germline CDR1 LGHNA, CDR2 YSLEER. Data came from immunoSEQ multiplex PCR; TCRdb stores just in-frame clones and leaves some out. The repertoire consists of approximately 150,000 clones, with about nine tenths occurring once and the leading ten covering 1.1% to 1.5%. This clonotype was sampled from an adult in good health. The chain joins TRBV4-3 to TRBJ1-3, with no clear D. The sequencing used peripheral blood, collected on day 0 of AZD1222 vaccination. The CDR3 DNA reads TGCGCCAGCAGCCAAGAAGAGGCCTCGGTTTACACCATATATTTT. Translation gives CASSQEEASVYTIYF.